This TCR beta chain was captured by sequencing in a study of blood T cell repertoires in COVID-19. Enrollment of patients from Seattle took place during active infection, with longitudinal follow-up. The assay was immunoSEQ multiplex PCR, and TCRdb's table has in-frame clones only and misses some. The data show roughly 64,000 clones, 78% seen once. V was shortened by 3 bases and J by 2 bases, with 16 bases between the two germline ends. Germline CDR1 MNHEY, CDR2 SVGAGI. This CDR3 comprises 16 residues. This clone was detected only a few times. The genes are TRBV6-5 and TRBJ2-5, with D possibly TRBD2 on 6 matching bases. The sequenced sample was peripheral blood. This TCR was sampled from a man aged 55 to 70 with COVID-19, enrolled during active disease. CDR3 bases: TGTGCCAGCAGTTATGGAGTCCCGGAGGGGCAAGAGACCCAGTACTTC. As protein: CASSYGVPEGQETQYF.